The clone carrying this T cell receptor (beta chain) turned up a few times. It was with 60 Vbeta and 13 Jbeta primers that the PCR ran. Only in-frame clones appear in the TCRdb table, and some are missing; sequencing was by immunoSEQ multiplex PCR. The sample yields roughly 200,000 clones, roughly 74% seen once. Trimming pared 2 bases from V and 1 base from J, leaving 8 bases between. The CDR3 loop spans 14 amino acids. Germline lookup yields CDR1 KGHSH and CDR2 LQKENI. These data originate in a study of cytomegalovirus exposure and HLA in healthy donors. Across the study: Sequencing of about 179 million T cells in an earlier analysis found around 110 million unique TCR beta sequences.

V usage is TRBV18 and J usage is TRBJ1-1; D remains ambiguous. The sequenced material came from PBMCs. The receptor comes from a female donor in good health and CMV-seronegative. CDR3 sequence reads: CASSPLRGNTEAFF. In DNA, the CDR3 is TGTGCCAGCTCACCATTACGAGGGAACACTGAAGCTTTCTTT. The full variable domain, with the rest looked up from reference TRBV18 and TRBJ1-1, is NAGVMQNPRHLVRRRGQEARLRCSPMKGHSHVYWYRQLPEEGLKFMVYLQKENIIDESGMPKERFSAEFPKEGPSILRIQQVVRGDSAAYFCASSPLRGNTEAFFGQGTRLTVV.